The 27 T cell receptor beta chains below come from one sample, sequenced in a study of T cell responses to AZD1222 COVID-19 vaccine. The protocol was immunoSEQ multiplex PCR, while the TCRdb copy is restricted to in-frame clones and leaves out a portion. The sample yields about 130,000 clones, 93% seen once. Sequences were derived from peripheral blood, sampled on day 0 of AZD1222 vaccination. The receptors come from an adult in good health.

The CDR3 loop is CASSLSRGNYGYTF. The CDR3, as DNA: TGTGCCAGCAGCTTATCGCGGGGTAACTATGGCTACACCTTC. The gene calls are TRBV13 and TRBJ1-2; D not resolved. V lost 2 bases and J 1 base, leaving 8 bases between the germline ends. The CDR3 loop spans 14 amino acids. CDR1 is PRHDT, CDR2 FYEKMQ, per germline (reference sequence).

This clone was detected only once. The chain couples TRBV30 to TRBJ2-7; D may be TRBD2 (6 bases). In germline, CDR1 is GTSNPN, CDR2 SVGIG (reference sequence). CDR3 length equals 11 residues. With 8 bases removed from V and 2 bases from J, the gap between germline ends came to 10 bases. CDR3 in DNA: TGTGCCGCGGGGTTTACCTACGAGCAGTACTTC. Protein: CAAGFTYEQYF.

V usage is TRBV7-9 and J usage is TRBJ2-7; 12 nucleotides match TRBD2. There are 15 residues in the CDR3. The germline CDR1 and CDR2 sequences are SEHNR and FQNEAQ (reference sequence). J gave up 1 base and V 6 bases, and 4 bases lay outside the gene matches. As DNA, the CDR3 is TGTGCCAGCAGGTCGACTAGCGGGAGTTCCTACGAGCAGTACTTC. This codes for CASRSTSGSSYEQYF. Combining the CDR3 with reference TRBV7-9 and TRBJ2-7 gives the whole variable domain DTGVSQNPRHKITKRGQNVTFRCDPISEHNRLYWYRQTLGQGPEFLTYFQNEAQLEKSRLLSDRFSAERPKGSFSTLEIQRTEQGDSAMYLCASRSTSGSSYEQYFGPGTRLTVT.

The chain combines TRBV5-1 with TRBJ2-7; D gene unclear. CDR3 length: 13 amino acids. Germline V gene sequence: CDR1 SGHRS, CDR2 YFSETQ. Deletions cut 1 base from V and 3 bases from J, with 8 bases between. The CDR3 sequence: CASSLSWDYEQYF. The CDR3 DNA follows: TGCGCCAGCAGCTTGTCTTGGGACTACGAGCAGTACTTC. Full variable domain (rest looked up from reference TRBV5-1 and TRBJ2-7): KAGVTQTPRYLIKTRGQQVTLSCSPISGHRSVSWYQQTPGQGLQFLFEYFSETQRNKGNFPGRFSGRQFSNSRSEMNVSTLELGDSALYLCASSLSWDYEQYFGPGTRLTVT.

The V and J genes are TRBV18 and TRBJ2-7, with D perhaps matching TRBD2 (5 bases). V shed 5 bases and J shed 7 bases, with 12 bases lying between them. The CDR3 is 12 residues long. Germline CDR1 is KGHSH and CDR2 is LQKENI. CDR3 region: CASSSYSGEQYF. In DNA form, the CDR3 reads TGTGCCAGCTCATCGTACTCGGGGGAGCAGTACTTC.

This chain connects TRBV6-1 to TRBJ1-2; D unclear. Looked up from germline, CDR1 is MNHNS and CDR2 is SASEGT. Trimming pared 2 bases from V and 4 bases from J, leaving 11 bases between. The CDR3 contains 14 residues. CDR3 sequence: CASSELGRGYGYTF. The CDR3 bases are TGTGCCAGCAGTGAATTGGGAAGAGGCTATGGCTACACCTTC.

V is TRBV27 and J is TRBJ2-1; D is tentatively TRBD1 or TRBD2 (7 bases each). Trimming took 7 bases from V and 5 from J, leaving 18 bases between them. CDR1 MNHEY and CDR2 SMNVEV come from the germline V gene (reference sequence). The CDR3 length is 15 residues. The CDR3 DNA follows: TGTGCCAGCACCTTGGCCCAGGGGGGGGACAATGAGCAGTTCTTC. Translated, it gives CASTLAQGGDNEQFF.

CDR3 protein: CASSQDLDLVEQFF. As DNA, the CDR3 is TGCGCCAGCAGCCAAGATCTGGACCTAGTCGAGCAGTTCTTC. This chain joins TRBV4-1 and TRBJ2-1; D gene ambiguous. The CDR3 runs to 14 residues. Germline V gene sequence: CDR1 MGHRA, CDR2 YSYEKL. V lost 0 bases and J 10 bases, leaving 13 bases between the germline ends.

This chain connects TRBV6-5 to TRBJ1-1; no definite D call. Looked up from germline, CDR1 is MNHEY and CDR2 is SVGAGI. The CDR3 has 15 residues. Trimming took 2 bases from V and 6 from J, leaving 16 bases between them. CDR3 nucleotide sequence: TGTGCCAGCAGTTACCGTGTAGATAGAAGTGCTGAAGCTTTCTTT. Its protein is CASSYRVDRSAEAFF.

The chain recombines TRBV19 with TRBJ1-1; the D is unclear. The CDR3 consists of 12 residues. Germline V gene lookup returns CDR1 LNHDA and CDR2 SQIVND (reference sequence). The V end lost 3 bases, the J end lost 7 bases, and 9 bases lay between the germline ends. The CDR3 DNA follows: TGTGCCAGTAGTATTAGTGAAAATGAAGCTTTCTTT. It encodes CASSISENEAFF.

The chain combines TRBV18 with TRBJ2-3; D is undetermined. Germline V gives CDR1 KGHSH, CDR2 LQKENI. The CDR3 runs to 13 residues. V shed 2 bases and J shed 5 bases, with 8 bases lying between them. The CDR3, as DNA: TGTGCCAGCTCACCATATGGTGAAGATACGCAGTATTTT. As protein: CASSPYGEDTQYF.

This clone appeared once. The V and J genes are TRBV5-1 and TRBJ1-4; maybe TRBD1 (5 bases). Germline CDR1 and CDR2: SGHRS and YFSETQ. CDR3 length: 16 residues. V lost 4 bases and J lost 4, with 17 bases in between. In DNA form, the CDR3 reads TGCGCCAGCAGCGCTGGGGGGGATCCGAGTAATGAAAAACTGTTTTTT. Translation gives CASSAGGDPSNEKLFF.

The chain combines TRBV20-1 with TRBJ1-1, with 8 bases identical to TRBD1. This CDR3 spans 15 amino acids. J was trimmed by 1 base and V by 3 bases; bases with no gene match: 7. Germline loops: CDR1 DFQATT, CDR2 SNEGSKA (reference sequence). The CDR3 bases are TGCAGTGCTAGTCCCCCGACAGGGGAGAACACTGAAGCTTTCTTT. Amino acids: CSASPPTGENTEAFF.

V usage is TRBV19 and J usage is TRBJ1-2; no definite D call. The CDR3 loop spans 15 amino acids. Germline V lookup: CDR1 LNHDA, CDR2 SQIVND (reference sequence). The V end was cut by 1 base, the J end by 3 bases, with 12 bases between. This CDR3 is CASSIVTRRDYGYTF. Here the CDR3 DNA reads TGTGCCAGTAGTATAGTTACCAGGAGGGACTATGGCTACACCTTC. Full variable domain (outside the CDR3, taken from reference TRBV19 and TRBJ1-2): DGGITQSPKYLFRKEGQNVTLSCEQNLNHDAMYWYRQDPGQGLRLIYYSQIVNDFQKGDIAEGYSVSREKKESFPLTVTSAQKNPTAFYLCASSIVTRRDYGYTFGSGTRLTVV.

J is TRBJ2-1 and V is TRBV19, with TRBD2 identical over 12 bases. The trim removed 7 bases at V and 8 bases at J, leaving 9 bases unmatched. Germline lookup yields CDR1 LNHDA and CDR2 SQIVND (reference sequence). The CDR3 has 15 amino acids. The CDR3 sequence: CASNAWTSGNHEQFF. The DNA of the CDR3 is TGTGCCAGTAACGCCTGGACTAGCGGGAACCATGAGCAGTTCTTC.

Only one count was recorded for this clone. V usage is TRBV7-3 and J usage is TRBJ2-2; 10 bases agree with TRBD1. Germline V lookup: CDR1 SGHTA, CDR2 FQGTGA. This CDR3 has 15 residues. Germline trimming cut 2 bases from V and 7 bases from J; bases unmatched to any gene: 4. The chain's CDR3 is CASSLGTGVNGELFF. In nucleotides, the CDR3 is TGTGCCAGCAGCTTAGGGACAGGGGTTAACGGGGAGCTGTTTTTT.

V and J are TRBV10-3 and TRBJ1-6; 10 bases align to TRBD1. CDR1 and CDR2 (germline): ENHRY, SYGVKD. Losses at the gene ends were 5 bases for V and 10 bases for J; bases not matched to a gene: 5. The CDR3 consists of 14 residues. CDR3: CAISPDRGESPLHF. Here the CDR3 DNA reads TGTGCCATCAGTCCGGACAGGGGGGAGTCACCCCTCCACTTT.

In its sample, this clone was seen a few times. The V gene is TRBV30, the J gene TRBJ1-1; 8 nucleotides agree with TRBD1. CDR1 and CDR2 (germline): GTSNPN, SVGIG (reference sequence). The CDR3 is 12 residues long. V shed 4 bases, J shed 5 bases, and the junction held 3 bases outside the gene matches. The chain's CDR3 is CAWTDRGTEAFF. Here the CDR3 DNA reads TGTGCCTGGACCGACAGGGGAACTGAAGCTTTCTTT.

This clone is a singleton in its sample. The chain couples TRBV24-1 to TRBJ1-2; no reliable D call. The CDR3 is 12 residues long. Between the trimmed V and J ends, which lost 5 bases and 8 bases, there was a span of 11 bases. The germline gives CDR1 KGHDR, CDR2 SFDVKD. The CDR3 DNA reads TGTGCCACCAGTGGAGACGGCACCGGCTACACCTTC. Amino acid sequence: CATSGDGTGYTF.

The chain couples TRBV9 to TRBJ1-2; D not resolved. CDR1 and CDR2 (germline): SGDLS, YYNGEE. The CDR3 is made up of 12 amino acids. The ends were cut back, 1 base at V and 4 bases at J, with 5 bases in the middle. CDR3 amino acids: CASSVNGYGYTF. Here the CDR3 DNA reads TGTGCCAGCAGCGTAAACGGCTATGGCTACACCTTC.

This chain connects TRBV15 to TRBJ1-2; possibly TRBD1 for D (5 bases). Germline V gene lookup returns CDR1 LNHNV and CDR2 YYDKDF (reference sequence). The V gene lost 5 bases and the J gene lost 2 bases, with 15 bases spanning the gap. The CDR3 contains 15 residues. CDR3 amino acids: CATSSQDNTNYGYTF. As DNA, the CDR3 is TGTGCCACCAGCTCACAGGATAACACGAACTATGGCTACACCTTC.

The count of this clone is one. The V call is TRBV7-8, the J call TRBJ2-7; possibly TRBD1 or TRBD2 for D (5 bases each). Germline V gene data show CDR1 as SGHVS and CDR2 as FQNEAQ. Trimming took off 4 bases at V and 4 bases at J, with 23 bases between the two ends. The CDR3 has 17 residues. CDR3 sequence reads: CASSSLNRDGRRYEQYF. The CDR3 DNA reads as TGTGCCAGCAGCTCATTAAACCGGGACGGGCGTCGGTACGAGCAGTACTTC. The variable domain in full, completed from reference TRBV7-8 and TRBJ2-7, reads GAGVSQSPRYKVAKRGQDVALRCDPISGHVSLFWYQQALGQGPEFLTYFQNEAQLDKSGLPSDRFFAERPEGSVSTLKIQRTQQEDSAVYLCASSSLNRDGRRYEQYFGPGTRLTVT.

The V gene is TRBV11-2, the J gene TRBJ2-5, with D possibly called TRBD1 or TRBD2 (6 bases each). The CDR3 runs to 14 residues. Trimming took off 3 bases at V and 5 bases at J, with 13 bases between the two ends. Germline V gene sequence: CDR1 SGHAT, CDR2 FQNNGV. CDR3 amino acids: CASSFWGAEETQYF. In DNA form, the CDR3 reads TGTGCCAGCAGCTTCTGGGGGGCGGAGGAGACCCAGTACTTC.

The V and J genes are TRBV6-5 and TRBJ2-7; 7 positions match TRBD1. The CDR3 spans 13 residues. Germline trimming cut 5 bases from V and 3 bases from J; bases unmatched to any gene: 4. Germline V gene sequence: CDR1 MNHEY, CDR2 SVGAGI. The CDR3 here is CASSKGQIYEQYF. CDR3 DNA sequence: TGTGCCAGCAGTAAGGGACAGATCTACGAGCAGTACTTC.

The chain is built from TRBV19 and TRBJ1-1, with no clear D. Trimming removed 6 bases at V and 0 bases at J, with 11 bases between. CDR1 and CDR2 (germline): LNHDA, SQIVND (reference sequence). The CDR3 is 14 amino acids. The CDR3 region is CASSQFDMNTEAFF. CDR3 sequence (DNA): TGTGCCAGTAGCCAGTTCGATATGAACACTGAAGCTTTCTTT. Variable domain in full (rest from reference TRBV19 and TRBJ1-1): DGGITQSPKYLFRKEGQNVTLSCEQNLNHDAMYWYRQDPGQGLRLIYYSQIVNDFQKGDIAEGYSVSREKKESFPLTVTSAQKNPTAFYLCASSQFDMNTEAFFGQGTRLTVV.

This chain connects TRBV27 to TRBJ2-2; 7 bases map to TRBD1. Unmatched junction bases numbered 20, after V lost 5 bases and J lost 5 bases. In germline, CDR1 is MNHEY, CDR2 SMNVEV (reference sequence). CDR3 length: 19 amino acids. The CDR3 nucleotides are TGTGCCAGCAGTCCTAGTTTGTGGGGTCGGGGACAGAGGACCGGGGAGCTGTTTTTT. Its protein is CASSPSLWGRGQRTGELFF.

The chain recombines TRBV7-2 with TRBJ1-2, with 7 positions matching TRBD1. The germline gives CDR1 SGHTA, CDR2 FQGNSA. The trim removed 5 bases at V and 3 bases at J, leaving 6 bases unmatched. This CDR3 has 14 amino acids. This CDR3 reads CASSLTRGHYGYTF. CDR3 in DNA: TGTGCCAGCAGCCTCACGAGGGGGCACTATGGCTACACCTTC.